Listed below are T cell receptor beta chains from one sample, sequenced in a study of blood T cell repertoires in COVID-19. Measured with immunoSEQ multiplex PCR; TCRdb has only the in-frame clones, and not every one. The table includes roughly 180,000 clones, roughly 76% detected once. Sequencing used peripheral blood. These receptors were collected from a woman aged 45-60 years with active or convalescent COVID-19. Both conserved end residues are trimmed from each CDR3.

v_call cdr3_aa
TRBV28 ASSLGGGGTEAF
TRBV7-2 ASSSPLAVIYNEQF
TRBV2 ASSPRGDRNTIY
TRBV5-6 ASSSAYGQGAHGYT
TRBV24-1 ATSDPSARGLGEQF
TRBV5-1 ASSLGVLAGKNEQF
TRBV7-9 AAHSGQGSGNTIY
TRBV3-1/TRBV3-2 ASSHGTGAGELF
TRBV19 ASKDRGRVDTEAF
TRBV27 ASSFQGSYSPLH
TRBV5-1 ASSFDLNTEAF
TRBV7-3 ASSPQGASYNEQF
TRBV6-5 AINAPRDIPNEQF
TRBV7-2 ASSLRDSSGNTIY
TRBV4-3 ASSQDNKGYYGYT
TRBV18 ASSPHGGDNLEAF
TRBV6-5 ASGTEGDYGYT
TRBV15 ATSRKIAASYNEQF
TRBV30 AWSSGAQGWAF
TRBV6-2/TRBV6-3 ASSPPEGTGRNTEAF
TRBV19 ASSMAGTAYGYT
TRBV6-5 ASRAQIANEKLF
TRBV30 AWSVSEKLF
TRBV5-4 ASSWRTGEGDTQY
TRBV14 ASSQVGRVNTEAF
TRBV21-1 ASRPGDKAEAF
TRBV6-5 ASSSQGALEAF
TRBV10-3 AISDGGGEYGYT
TRBV24-1 ATSEQGGLNEQF
TRBV28 ASSLTRTGHQPQH
TRBV6-5 ASSFTGLAKGNTIY
TRBV6-2/TRBV6-3 ASSNRGSLGYT
TRBV6-5 ASSPLGSGNEQF
TRBV19 ASSKLAGGRGEQF
TRBV21-1 ASYRGPMNTEAF
TRBV6-4 ASTPDRDTGELF
TRBV18 ASSPPQGWFGYT
TRBV5-4 ASSLESGGAGSDTQY
TRBV11-2 ASSLGPTNPGYT
TRBV6-5 ASKLYKGTGELF
TRBV18 ASSPSDRTKGYT
TRBV12-3/TRBV12-4 ASSRTGTAPY
TRBV28 ASSSTYRDRGADTQY
TRBV4-3 ASSQDPGLLPYNEQF
TRBV5-1 ASSLGQTYQETQY
TRBV25-1 ASSKTGGAWTEAF
TRBV5-1 ASSLADRPDTQY
TRBV12-3/TRBV12-4 ASRVGQVSKLF
TRBV19 ASSSPGTSGRADTQY
TRBV4-2 ASSQVSSGGPPYNEQF
TRBV7-2 ASSQERGGNYGYT
TRBV28 ASSYRRPGQPQH
TRBV27 ASSLSAGIQPQH
TRBV9 ASSLNTDTQY